The 12 T cell receptor beta chains below were found in one sample sequenced in a study of cytomegalovirus exposure and HLA in healthy donors. Researchers ran the PCR with 60 Vbeta and 13 Jbeta primers. The protocol was immunoSEQ multiplex PCR, while the TCRdb copy is restricted to in-frame clones and leaves out a portion. In all, the sample yields tens of thousands of clones. The sample consisted of PBMCs. Receptors were obtained from a woman aged 25 to 39 in good health and CMV-seropositive.

The V call is TRBV15, the J call TRBJ1-2; D uncertain. The CDR3 consists of 14 residues. Trimming removed 3 bases at V and 2 bases at J, with 10 bases between. Per the germline V gene, CDR1 is LNHNV and CDR2 is YYDKDF (reference sequence). The CDR3 protein is CATSRALLNYGYTF. The CDR3 DNA reads as TGTGCCACCAGCAGGGCACTACTGAACTATGGCTACACCTTC.

The chain carries TRBV6-1 and TRBJ2-5; unclear D gene. The J call may be wrong; the DNA end is better matched by TRBJ2-7. The CDR3 spans 12 residues. Per the germline V gene, CDR1 is MNHNS and CDR2 is SASEGT. CDR3 in DNA: TGTGCCAGCAGGGGCAACTCCTACGAGCAGTACTTC. Its translation: CASRGNSYEQYF.

The chain employs TRBV5-1 and TRBJ1-1; D possibly corresponds to TRBD1 (5 bases). This CDR3 has 15 residues. Germline lookup yields CDR1 SGHRS and CDR2 YFSETQ. V was pared by 5 bases and J by 0 bases, with 14 bases between. CDR3 DNA: TGCGCCAGCAGAAGAGGGGAGGGGATGAACACTGAAGCTTTCTTT. Translated: CASRRGEGMNTEAFF. The variable domain in full, completed from reference TRBV5-1 and TRBJ1-1, reads KAGVTQTPRYLIKTRGQQVTLSCSPISGHRSVSWYQQTPGQGLQFLFEYFSETQRNKGNFPGRFSGRQFSNSRSEMNVSTLELGDSALYLCASRRGEGMNTEAFFGQGTRLTVV.

This sequence joins TRBV5-1 and TRBJ2-3; 10 nucleotides match TRBD1. CDR1 is SGHRS and CDR2 is YFSETQ in the germline V gene. The CDR3 has 15 amino acids. The V gene end was trimmed by 4 bases and the J gene end by 3 bases; junction bases not matched to a gene: 5. The CDR3 spells CASSTGQGPTDTQYF. CDR3 DNA: TGCGCCAGCAGCACGGGACAGGGGCCTACAGATACGCAGTATTTT.

The rearrangement joins TRBV7-6 to TRBJ2-2; D remains ambiguous. V was trimmed by 8 bases and J by 7 bases, leaving 11 bases between them. CDR1 and CDR2 (germline): SGHVS, FNYEAQ. CDR3 length: 12 amino acids. CDR3 loop: CASQASGGELFF. The DNA of the CDR3 is TGTGCCAGCCAAGCTTCGGGCGGGGAGCTGTTTTTT.

The rearrangement uses TRBV10-2 and TRBJ2-7; TRBD1 might be the D (5 bases). V was trimmed by 3 bases and J by 2 bases, leaving 14 bases between them. Germline lookup yields CDR1 WSHSY and CDR2 SAAADI. CDR3 length: 15 residues. The DNA for the CDR3 is TGCGCCAGCAGTGATGGGCAGGGAACAACCTACGAGCAGTACTTC. Translation: CASSDGQGTTYEQYF.

The chain joins TRBV6-1 to TRBJ2-3; 10 bases agree with TRBD2. Germline V gene lookup returns CDR1 MNHNS and CDR2 SASEGT. This CDR3 has 15 amino acids. After removal of 2 bases from V and 4 bases from J, the junction contained 3 bases not matched to a gene. CDR3 bases: TGTGCCAGCAGTGAAAAAGCGGGGGGGCCAGATACGCAGTATTTT. The encoded protein is CASSEKAGGPDTQYF.

The J gene is TRBJ2-5, the V gene TRBV5-1, with D unresolved. This CDR3 spans 13 amino acids. Germline-derived CDR1 and CDR2 are SGHRS and YFSETQ. Trimming left V 0 bases short and J 5 bases short, with 8 bases between. CDR3: CASSLAARETQYF. CDR3 nucleotide sequence: TGCGCCAGCAGCTTGGCCGCACGGGAGACCCAGTACTTC.

The chain uses TRBV29-1 and TRBJ1-1; D is ambiguous. The ends were cut back, 4 bases at V and 6 bases at J, with 9 bases in the middle. The CDR3 consists of 11 residues. Per the germline V gene, CDR1 is SQVTM and CDR2 is ANQGSEA. The CDR3 sequence is CSVADQSEAFF. CDR3 sequence (DNA): TGCAGCGTTGCCGATCAGTCTGAAGCTTTCTTT. Combining the CDR3 with reference TRBV29-1 and TRBJ1-1 gives the whole variable domain SAVISQKPSRDICQRGTSLTIQCQVDSQVTMMFWYRQQPGQSLTLIATANQGSEATYESGFVIDKFPISRPNLTFSTLTVSNMSPEDSSIYLCSVADQSEAFFGQGTRLTVV.

The chain employs TRBV5-1 and TRBJ1-6; 8 bases fit TRBD1. The V segment lost 1 base and the J segment 5 bases; nucleotides outside the gene matches: 11. The CDR3 is made up of 18 amino acids. CDR1 and CDR2 (germline): SGHRS, YFSETQ. Here the CDR3 reads CASSLRRQGAADNSPLHF. CDR3 bases: TGCGCCAGCAGCTTGAGACGGCAGGGGGCCGCGGATAATTCACCCCTCCACTTT.

The chain carries TRBV11-3 and TRBJ1-2; tentatively, D is TRBD1 (6 bases). Trimming stripped 1 base from V and 6 bases from J, with 12 bases between. This CDR3 region has 14 residues. Germline CDR1 and CDR2: SGHNT and YENEEA. DNA of the CDR3: TGTGCCAGCAGCTTAGGGGGGCTCGGTAATGGCTACACCTTC. This translates into CASSLGGLGNGYTF.

The rearrangement joins TRBV4-1 to TRBJ2-5; 7 bases agree with TRBD1. Matching the DNA end better, TRBJ2-7 makes the J call doubtful. Germline V lookup: CDR1 MGHRA, CDR2 YSYEKL. The CDR3 sequence is 14 residues long. CDR3 amino acids: CASSRPGQRNEQYF. CDR3 DNA sequence: TGCGCCAGCAGCCGCCCGGGACAGAGGAACGAGCAGTACTTC.